The 3 T cell receptor beta chains in this list originate from one sample, sequenced in a study of CXCR3-negative and CXCR3-positive naive CD8 T cells. Which antigens these TCRs recognize remains unknown. UMI-labeled TRB cDNA libraries were prepared by 5' RACE. TCRdb re-called the 5' RACE reads and shows each CDR3 protein once, DNA omitted. The ten top clones account for 0.45% to 0.55%, within a sample of about 150,000 distinct CDR3 sequences. General study points: TRB CDR3s of CXCR3-positive naive cells were more hydrophobic than those of CXCR3-negative naive cells.

The sequenced sample was naive CXCR3+ CD8+ T cells from blood. This sample's subset: CD45RO-CCR7+CD27+CD95- naive CD8+ T cells expressing CXCR3 (TNR3+). The receptors come from a human donor in good health. Some clones in this sample may be carry-over from other donors' samples.

This CDR3 reads CASTDGTRNEQFF. The genes are TRBV12-3 or TRBV12-4 and TRBJ2-1; TCRdb's assignment of TRBD1 cannot be checked, as there is no DNA. This CDR3 contains 13 residues.

V usage is TRBV20-1 and J usage is TRBJ1-1; with no DNA, the TCRdb D assignment of TRBD1 cannot be verified. There are 15 residues in the CDR3. Looked up from germline, CDR1 is DFQATT and CDR2 is SNEGSKA (reference sequence). CDR3 sequence reads: CSARLPNTGDTEAFF.

The V and J genes are TRBV20-1 and TRBJ2-5; with no DNA, the TCRdb D assignment of TRBD1 cannot be verified. The CDR3 contains 15 residues. Germline V CDR1 and CDR2: DFQATT, SNEGSKA (reference sequence). The CDR3 spells CSARDRQGVYETQYF.